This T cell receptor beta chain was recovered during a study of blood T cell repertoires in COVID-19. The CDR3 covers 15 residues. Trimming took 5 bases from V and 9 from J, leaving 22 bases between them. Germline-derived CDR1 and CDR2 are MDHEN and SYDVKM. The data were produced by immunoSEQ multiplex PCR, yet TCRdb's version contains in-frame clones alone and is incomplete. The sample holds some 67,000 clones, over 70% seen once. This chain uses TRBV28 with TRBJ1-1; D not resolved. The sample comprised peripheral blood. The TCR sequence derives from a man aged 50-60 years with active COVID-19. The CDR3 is CASSPGGSGSPQAFF. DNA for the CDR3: TGTGCCAGCAGTCCAGGAGGTTCAGGTTCACCCCAAGCTTTCTTT.